What follows is one T cell receptor beta chain and its context. A multiplex PCR was run with 60 Vbeta primers and 13 Jbeta primers. Only in-frame clones appear in the TCRdb table, and some are missing; sequencing was by immunoSEQ multiplex PCR. The sample consists of about 150,000 clones, approximately 70% of them appearing once. Germline-derived CDR1 and CDR2 are LNHNV and YYDKDF (reference sequence). The CDR3 has 16 amino acids. V trimming: 1 base; J trimming: 4 bases; junction bases outside the gene matches: 7. These data are taken from a study of cytomegalovirus exposure and HLA in healthy donors.

The chain combines TRBV15 with TRBJ2-1; 7 positions agree with TRBD2. Sequenced: PBMCs. The clonotype originates from a woman aged 55-69 years in good health and CMV-seronegative. In nucleotides, the CDR3 is TGTGCCACCAGCAGAGTCTCGGGGAGGGCATACAATGAGCAGTTCTTC. It yields the protein CATSRVSGRAYNEQFF.